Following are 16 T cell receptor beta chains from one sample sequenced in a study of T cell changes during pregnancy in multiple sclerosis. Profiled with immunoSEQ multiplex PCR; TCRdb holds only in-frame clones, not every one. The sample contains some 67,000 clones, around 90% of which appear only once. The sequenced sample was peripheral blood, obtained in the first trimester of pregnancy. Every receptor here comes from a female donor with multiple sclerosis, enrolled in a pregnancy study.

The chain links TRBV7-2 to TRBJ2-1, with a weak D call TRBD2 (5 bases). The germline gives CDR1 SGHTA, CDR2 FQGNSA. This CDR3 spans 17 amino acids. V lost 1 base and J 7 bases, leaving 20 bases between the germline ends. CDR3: CASSLDGGLMGRNEQFF. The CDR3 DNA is TGTGCCAGCAGCTTAGACGGAGGCCTTATGGGGAGAAATGAGCAGTTCTTC.

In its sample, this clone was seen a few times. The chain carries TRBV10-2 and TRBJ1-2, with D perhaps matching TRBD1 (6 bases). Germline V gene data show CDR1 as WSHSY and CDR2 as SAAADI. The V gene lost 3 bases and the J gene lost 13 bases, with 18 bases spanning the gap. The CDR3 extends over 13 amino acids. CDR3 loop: CASSERGAPPPTF. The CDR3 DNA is TGCGCCAGCAGTGAACGGGGGGCGCCCCCCCCCACCTTC.

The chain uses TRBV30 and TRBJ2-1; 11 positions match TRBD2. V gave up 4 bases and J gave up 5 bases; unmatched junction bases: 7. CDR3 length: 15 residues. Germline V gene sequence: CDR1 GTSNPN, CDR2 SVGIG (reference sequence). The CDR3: CAWKQGLAANNEQFF. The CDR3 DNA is TGTGCCTGGAAACAGGGACTAGCGGCAAACAATGAGCAGTTCTTC.

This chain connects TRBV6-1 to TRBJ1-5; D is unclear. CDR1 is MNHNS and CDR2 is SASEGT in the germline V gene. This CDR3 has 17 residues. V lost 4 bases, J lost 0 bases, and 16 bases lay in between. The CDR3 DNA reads TGTGCCAGCAGTGGGGCGAATTCCTTTGATAGCAATCAGCCCCAGCATTTT. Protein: CASSGANSFDSNQPQHF.

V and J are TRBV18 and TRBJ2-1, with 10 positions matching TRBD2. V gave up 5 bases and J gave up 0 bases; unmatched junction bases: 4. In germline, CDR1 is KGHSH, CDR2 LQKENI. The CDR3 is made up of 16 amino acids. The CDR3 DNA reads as TGTGCCAGCTCAGCGTGGACTAGCGGCTCCTACAATGAGCAGTTCTTC. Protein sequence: CASSAWTSGSYNEQFF.

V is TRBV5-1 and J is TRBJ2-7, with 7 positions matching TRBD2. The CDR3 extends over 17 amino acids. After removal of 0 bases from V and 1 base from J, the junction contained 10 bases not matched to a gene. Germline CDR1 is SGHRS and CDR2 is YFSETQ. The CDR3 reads CASSLGLAPVTSYEQYF. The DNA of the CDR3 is TGCGCCAGCAGCTTGGGACTAGCACCGGTGACGTCCTACGAGCAGTACTTC. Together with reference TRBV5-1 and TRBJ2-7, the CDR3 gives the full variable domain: KAGVTQTPRYLIKTRGQQVTLSCSPISGHRSVSWYQQTPGQGLQFLFEYFSETQRNKGNFPGRFSGRQFSNSRSEMNVSTLELGDSALYLCASSLGLAPVTSYEQYFGPGTRLTVT.

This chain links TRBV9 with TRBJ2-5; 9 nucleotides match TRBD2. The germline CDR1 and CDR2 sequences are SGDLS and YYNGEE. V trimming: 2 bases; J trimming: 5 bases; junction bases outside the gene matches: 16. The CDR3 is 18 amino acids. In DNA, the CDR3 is TGTGCCAGCAGCGTGGGTCTAGCGGGAATGCGCCTTTTGGAGACCCAGTACTTC. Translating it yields CASSVGLAGMRLLETQYF.

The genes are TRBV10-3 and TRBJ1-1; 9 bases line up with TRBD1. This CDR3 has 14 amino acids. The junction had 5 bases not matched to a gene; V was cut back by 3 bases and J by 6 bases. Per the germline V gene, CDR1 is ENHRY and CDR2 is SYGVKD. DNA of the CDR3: TGTGCCATCAGTGAAGGGACAGGGAGGGCTGAAGCTTTCTTT. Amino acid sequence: CAISEGTGRAEAFF.

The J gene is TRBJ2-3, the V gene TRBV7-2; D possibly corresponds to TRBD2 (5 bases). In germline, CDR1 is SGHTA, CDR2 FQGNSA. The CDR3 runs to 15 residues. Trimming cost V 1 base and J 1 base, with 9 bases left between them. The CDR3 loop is CASSLVGRGTDTQYF. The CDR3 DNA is TGTGCCAGCAGCTTAGTTGGGCGGGGCACAGATACGCAGTATTTT.

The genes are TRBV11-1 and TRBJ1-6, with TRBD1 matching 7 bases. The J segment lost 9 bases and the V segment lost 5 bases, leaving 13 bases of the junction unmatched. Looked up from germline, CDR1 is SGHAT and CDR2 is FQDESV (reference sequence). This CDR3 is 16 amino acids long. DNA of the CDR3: TGTGCCAGCAGCGACACAGGGGCCCTAAGGGGTTCACCCCTCCACTTT. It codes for CASSDTGALRGSPLHF.

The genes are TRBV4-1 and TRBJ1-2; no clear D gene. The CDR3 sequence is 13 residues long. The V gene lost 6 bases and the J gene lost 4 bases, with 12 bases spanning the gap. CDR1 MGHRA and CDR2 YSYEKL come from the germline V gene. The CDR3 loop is CASSDRDVYGYTF. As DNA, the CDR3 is TGCGCCAGCAGTGACCGGGATGTCTATGGCTACACCTTC.

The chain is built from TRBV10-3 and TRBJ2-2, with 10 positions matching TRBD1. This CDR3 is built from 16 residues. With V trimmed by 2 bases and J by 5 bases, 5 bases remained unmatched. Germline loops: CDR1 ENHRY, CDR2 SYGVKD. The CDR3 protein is CAISEHPGQGTGELFF. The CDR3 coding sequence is TGTGCCATCAGTGAGCATCCGGGACAGGGGACCGGGGAGCTGTTTTTT.

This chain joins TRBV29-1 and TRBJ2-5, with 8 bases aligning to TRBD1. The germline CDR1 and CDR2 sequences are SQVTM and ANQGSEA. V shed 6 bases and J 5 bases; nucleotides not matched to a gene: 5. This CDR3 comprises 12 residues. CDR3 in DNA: TGCAGCGTCCTCCGGGACAGGGAGACCCAGTACTTC. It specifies CSVLRDRETQYF.

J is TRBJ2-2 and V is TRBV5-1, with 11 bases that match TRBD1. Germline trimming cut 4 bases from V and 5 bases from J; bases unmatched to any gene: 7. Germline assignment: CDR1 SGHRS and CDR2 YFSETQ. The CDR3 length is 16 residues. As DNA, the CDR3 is TGCGCCAGCAGCGCAGGGACAGGGGGTGTAACCGGGGAGCTGTTTTTT. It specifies CASSAGTGGVTGELFF.

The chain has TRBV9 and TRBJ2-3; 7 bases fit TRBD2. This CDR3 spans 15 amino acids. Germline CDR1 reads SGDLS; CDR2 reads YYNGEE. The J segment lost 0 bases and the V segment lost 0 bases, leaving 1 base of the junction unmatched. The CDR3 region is CASSVAGGSTDTQYF. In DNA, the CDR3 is TGTGCCAGCAGCGTAGCGGGAGGTAGCACAGATACGCAGTATTTT.

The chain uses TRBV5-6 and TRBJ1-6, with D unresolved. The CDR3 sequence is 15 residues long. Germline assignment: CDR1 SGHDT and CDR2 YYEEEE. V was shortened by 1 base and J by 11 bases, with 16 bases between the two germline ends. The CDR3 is CASSLFTGTITPLHF. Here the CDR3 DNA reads TGTGCCAGCAGCTTGTTTACGGGTACCATCACACCCCTCCACTTT.